Described below is a single T cell receptor beta chain sequence and its context. This entry comes from a study of blood T cell repertoires in COVID-19. CDR3 length: 15 amino acids. Germline CDR1 SGHTA, CDR2 FQGTGA. V lost 1 base and J 6 bases, leaving 15 bases between the germline ends. The repertoire was sequenced with immunoSEQ multiplex PCR; TCRdb's copy has only in-frame clones and lacks some. Of about 100,000 clones listed, 80% to 90% are singletons. The sequenced sample consisted of peripheral blood. The clonotype was recovered from a human donor in a cohort sampled during active COVID-19. The rearrangement links TRBV7-3 to TRBJ1-2, with D tentatively TRBD1 (5 bases). CDR3 in amino acids: CASSLSPQGLNGYTF. In DNA, the CDR3 is TGTGCCAGCAGCTTAAGCCCCCAGGGTCTAAATGGCTACACCTTC.